This T cell receptor (beta chain) derives from a study of T cells in Graves' hyperthyroidism and ophthalmopathy. Germline assignment: CDR1 PRHDT and CDR2 FYEKMQ (reference sequence). V was shortened by 0 bases and J by 6 bases, with 14 bases between the two germline ends. CDR3 length equals 15 residues. TCR beta CDR3 regions were amplified from RNA. First-round RT-PCR of the TCR CDR3 relied on the HTBI primer set. TCRdb re-called the multiplex PCR reads with MiXCR, one entry per CDR3 protein. The data show 300,000 to 400,000 distinct CDR3 sequences, more than 11% seen once. In its sample, this clonotype was seen many times.

The sequenced sample was blood. The rearrangement links TRBV13 to TRBJ1-2; possible D gene TRBD1, 6 bases. The origin of this receptor is a woman in her 30s with Graves' hyperthyroidism. The CDR3 protein is CASSLGRGREDGYTF. DNA for the CDR3: TGTGCCAGCAGCTTAGGCCGGGGGCGGGAGGATGGCTACACCTTC.